Listed here is a single T cell receptor beta chain. Its antigen remains unidentified. This CDR3 has 14 amino acids. Germline CDR1 SGHRS, CDR2 YFSETQ. Trimming took off 0 bases at V and 6 bases at J, with 13 bases between the two ends. Healthy donors of bone marrow made up the group. Primers for the PCR totalled 60 Vbeta and 13 Jbeta. The protocol was immunoSEQ multiplex PCR, while the TCRdb copy is restricted to in-frame clones and leaves out a portion. The specimen's table records under 95,000 clones. These data are taken from a study of cytomegalovirus exposure and HLA in healthy donors. Study-level points and caveats: For TCR beta chains, V- and J-gene trimming was later linked to a missense DCLRE1C variant. Previous analysis showed most TCR beta V segments were productive about 87% or about 30% of the time. Some highly shared sequence variants likely arose as a pipeline artifact.

The rearrangement links TRBV5-1 to TRBJ2-7; D call uncertain. The clonotype comes from a young man in good health and CMV-seropositive. The sequencing sample was made of PBMCs. CDR3 in amino acids: CASSLVAQQREQYF. As DNA, the CDR3 is TGCGCCAGCAGCTTGGTCGCCCAGCAGCGCGAGCAGTACTTC. Using reference TRBV5-1 and TRBJ2-7 for the parts outside the CDR3, the full variable domain is KAGVTQTPRYLIKTRGQQVTLSCSPISGHRSVSWYQQTPGQGLQFLFEYFSETQRNKGNFPGRFSGRQFSNSRSEMNVSTLELGDSALYLCASSLVAQQREQYFGPGTRLTVT.